This TCR beta chain emerged from a study of blood T cells in healthy people across ages. Each donor gave roughly 9.2 milliliters of peripheral blood. Total RNA was isolated from each sample in quantities of at least 5.5 micrograms. The use of a sample-barcoded 5' primer and a J-beta primer mix characterized a second PCR of roughly 6 to 11 cycles. Carrying 12 random nucleotides, a template-switch adaptor labeled each individual cDNA molecule. A single record per CDR3 protein comes from TCRdb applying MiXCR to the 5' RACE reads. The sample contains around 1.1 million distinct CDR3 sequences, 35% to 45% of which appear only once. This CDR3 is built from 19 residues. The V gene's germline CDR1 is LGHNA and CDR2 YSLEER. J lost 2 bases, V lost 4 bases, and 9 bases had no gene match.

The receptor was derived from a man between 18 and 35 years old in good health. The chain carries TRBV4-3 and TRBJ2-3; 16 positions match TRBD2. Sequencing was carried out using blood. In DNA, the CDR3 is TGCGCCAGCAGCCGCGGGACTAGCGGGGGGGCTTTGTCCACAGATACGCAGTATTTT. It is translated as CASSRGTSGGALSTDTQYF.